The T cell receptor (beta chain) under discussion was sequenced for a study of shared clonotypes between healthy human individuals. The table came from immunoSEQ multiplex PCR; TCRdb's copy has only in-frame clones and leaves some out. The top ten clones hold under 0.45% of a sample with some 2.3 million clones, more than 80% of them seen once. Germline CDR1 and CDR2: LNHDA and SQIVND (reference sequence). The CDR3 sequence is 14 residues long. The V end lost 5 bases, the J end lost 0 bases, and 10 bases lay between the germline ends. The table lists this clone with a few counts. This TCR was recovered from a man aged 18 to 35 in good health. Some clones in this sample may be carry-over from other donors' samples. The J gene is TRBJ2-5, the V gene TRBV19; no firm D call. The sample taken for sequencing was naive CD4+ T cells from PBMCs. The subset denotes: CD45RA+ positively selected. CDR3 loop: CASSWRQHQETQYF. The CDR3 nucleotides read TGTGCCAGTAGTTGGCGGCAACACCAAGAGACCCAGTACTTC.